These 12 T cell receptor beta chains came from one sample sequenced in a study of a mutant IDH1 vaccine in newly diagnosed glioma. Clones were sequenced by immunoSEQ multiplex PCR, and TCRdb holds only the in-frame ones, with some missing. Counted here are 50,000 to 55,000 clones, about 61% occurring once; the ten biggest clones make up about 5%. Their target antigens are unknown. The time point here: week 47, end of study. Each dose delivered 300 ug of mutant IDH1 20-mer peptide subcutaneously with imiquimod. Sequenced material: peripheral blood mononuclear cells (PBMCs), taken from a glioma patient whose treatment included an IDH1 peptide vaccine. These receptors all stem from a middle-aged man with glioma. Some clones in this sample may be carry-over from other donors' samples.

The chain carries TRBV13 and TRBJ1-2, with 9 positions matching TRBD1. Germline trimming cut 5 bases from V and 5 bases from J; bases unmatched to any gene: 15. The V gene's germline CDR1 is PRHDT and CDR2 FYEKMQ (reference sequence). The CDR3 extends over 17 amino acids. CDR3 DNA: TGTGCCAGCAGCAAATCACAGGGGGCGCGGACTGGGTATGGCTACACCTTC. Translating gives CASSKSQGARTGYGYTF.

V is TRBV4-2 and J is TRBJ1-2; maybe TRBD1 (6 bases). CDR1 is LGHNA and CDR2 is YNFKEQ in the germline V gene. The CDR3 contains 16 residues. Trimming removed 0 bases from V and 0 bases from J, with 11 bases in between. The CDR3 bases are TGTGCCAGCAGCCAAGAACGAGGACAGTCTAACTATGGCTACACCTTC. Protein sequence: CASSQERGQSNYGYTF.

The chain carries TRBV30 and TRBJ2-1; tentatively, D is TRBD1 (7 bases). The V gene lost 3 bases and the J gene lost 1 base, with 10 bases spanning the gap. CDR3 length: 14 residues. The V gene's germline CDR1 is GTSNPN and CDR2 SVGIG (reference sequence). The CDR3 spells CAWRGGQSYNEQFF. In DNA form, the CDR3 reads TGTGCCTGGAGGGGGGGACAGTCCTACAATGAGCAGTTCTTC.

J is TRBJ2-7 and V is TRBV27; no definite D call. With 5 bases removed from V and 2 bases from J, the gap between germline ends came to 10 bases. CDR1 is MNHEY, CDR2 SMNVEV, per germline (reference sequence). The CDR3 is 13 amino acids. As DNA, the CDR3 is TGTGCCAGCAGTCACGGAAATGCCTACGAGCAGTACTTC. This translates into CASSHGNAYEQYF.

This clone was observed a single time. J is TRBJ2-5 and V is TRBV5-6; 7 nucleotides align to TRBD1. CDR1 is SGHDT and CDR2 is YYEEEE in the germline V gene. Trimming cost V 4 bases and J 9 bases; bases outside gene matches: 12. The CDR3 runs to 14 residues. CDR3 nucleotides: TGTGCCAGCAGCCAACTACAGGGGACCTTGGCCCAGTACTTC. It yields the protein CASSQLQGTLAQYF.

The V call is TRBV7-8, the J call TRBJ1-1, with D maybe TRBD1 (5 bases). The germline V and J ends were trimmed by 1 base and 0 bases, with 12 bases remaining between them. In germline, CDR1 is SGHVS, CDR2 FQNEAQ. The CDR3 contains 16 residues. CDR3 amino acids: CASSLGGRTMNTEAFF. The CDR3 nucleotides read TGTGCCAGCAGCTTAGGGGGCAGGACAATGAACACTGAAGCTTTCTTT. The full variable domain, its missing parts supplied by reference TRBV7-8 and TRBJ1-1, is GAGVSQSPRYKVAKRGQDVALRCDPISGHVSLFWYQQALGQGPEFLTYFQNEAQLDKSGLPSDRFFAERPEGSVSTLKIQRTQQEDSAVYLCASSLGGRTMNTEAFFGQGTRLTVV.

The chain uses TRBV5-1 and TRBJ1-1; 7 bases match TRBD1. V lost 0 bases to trimming and J lost 5 bases; unmatched junction nucleotides: 4. Germline V gene lookup returns CDR1 SGHRS and CDR2 YFSETQ. The CDR3 consists of 14 residues. This chain's CDR3 is CASSLEQGRTEAFF. The CDR3 DNA follows: TGCGCCAGCAGCTTGGAACAGGGGCGGACTGAAGCTTTCTTT.

The chain carries TRBV7-9 and TRBJ2-4; a weak D match, TRBD1 (6 bases). Trimming shortened V by 5 bases and J by 3 bases, and 14 bases separated the two germline ends. This CDR3 comprises 15 residues. The germline V gene has CDR1 SEHNR and CDR2 FQNEAQ (reference sequence). CDR3 sequence reads: CASSRTETYKNIQYF. The CDR3 DNA sequence: TGTGCCAGCAGCCGGACAGAGACATACAAAAACATTCAGTACTTC.

The chain joins TRBV2 to TRBJ1-3; D is possibly TRBD1 (5 bases). Germline-derived CDR1 and CDR2 are SNHLY and FYNNEI. The CDR3 totals 15 residues. The V gene lost 8 bases and the J gene lost 0 bases, with 14 bases spanning the gap. CDR3 bases: TGTGCCAGCTCAGGGCCCAGGAGCTCTGGAAACACCATATATTTT. Encoded protein: CASSGPRSSGNTIYF.

The chain links TRBV5-1 to TRBJ2-7, with D maybe TRBD1 (5 bases). The germline V and J ends were trimmed by 0 bases and 6 bases, with 13 bases remaining between them. Germline assignment: CDR1 SGHRS and CDR2 YFSETQ. The CDR3 consists of 14 residues. The CDR3 DNA follows: TGCGCCAGCAGCTTGGGACAGTCCTTAGGCGAGCAGTACTTC. This translates into CASSLGQSLGEQYF.

CDR3 loop: CASSAGGTGRGYTF. The CDR3 nucleotides are TGTGCCAGCAGCGCAGGAGGGACAGGGAGAGGCTACACCTTC. V and J are TRBV9 and TRBJ1-2; the match to TRBD1 covers 9 bases. Germline V CDR1 and CDR2: SGDLS, YYNGEE. V shed 3 bases and J 8 bases; nucleotides not matched to a gene: 8. The CDR3 loop spans 14 amino acids.

The chain couples TRBV2 to TRBJ2-2; no clear D. V lost 7 bases to trimming and J lost 3 bases, with 9 bases between them. Germline V gene sequence: CDR1 SNHLY, CDR2 FYNNEI. The CDR3 covers 13 residues. The CDR3: CASKRTDTGELFF. CDR3 nucleotides: TGTGCCAGCAAGAGGACGGACACCGGGGAGCTGTTTTTT. Looking up the rest from reference TRBV2 and TRBJ2-2 gives the full variable domain: EPEVTQTPSHQVTQMGQEVILRCVPISNHLYFYWYRQILGQKVEFLVSFYNNEISEKSEIFDDQFSVERPDGSNFTLKIRSTKLEDSAMYFCASKRTDTGELFFGEGSRLTVL.